The text below deals with one T cell receptor beta chain. How the authors handled the data: Reference gene primer amplification yielded estimated nucleated cell counts. Profiling relied on immunoSEQ multiplex PCR, and the TCRdb table lists in-frame clones only, not all of them. Clone size and V and J calls were adopted from that table, with D and trimming inferred from the DNA. The sample shows about 360,000 clones, more than 85% of them seen only once. This CDR3 is 13 amino acids long. Germline V gives CDR1 MDHEN, CDR2 SYDVKM. V trimming: 6 bases; J trimming: 6 bases; junction bases outside the gene matches: 4. The sample is drawn from a study of blood T cell repertoires in COVID-19. The wider study: Whether acute or convalescent, the COVID-19 samples came from the United States, Italy and Spain. PBMCs, B-cell-depleted T cells, or T cells provided the cDNA or gDNA that made up the material.

The chain is built from TRBV28 and TRBJ2-1, with 8 bases identical to TRBD1. The clonotype comes from a human donor in a cohort sampled during active COVID-19. Material for sequencing was peripheral blood. CDR3 loop: CASRGDRSNEQFF. CDR3 in DNA: TGTGCCAGCAGGGGGGACAGGAGCAATGAGCAGTTCTTC. The variable domain in full, with the rest retrieved from reference TRBV28 and TRBJ2-1, is DVKVTQSSRYLVKRTGEKVFLECVQDMDHENMFWYRQDPGLGLRLIYFSYDVKMKEKGDIPEGYSVSREKKERFSLILESASTNQTSMYLCASRGDRSNEQFFGPGTRLTVL.